This T cell receptor beta chain was observed in a study of beta chain features in type 1 diabetes. Overall study context: Over all samples combined, about 99,000,000 sorted cells were examined. Overall study findings and caveats: Shortening of TCRB CDR3s, moderate but significant, appeared in all four CD4+ subsets of Type 1 diabetes patients. VDJ junctions sequenced from type 1 diabetes patients showed fewer insertions and more deletions.

In germline, CDR1 is LGHNA, CDR2 YNFKEQ. After removal of 1 base from V and 5 bases from J, the junction contained 4 bases not matched to a gene. CDR3 length: 16 residues. The whole isolated RNA underwent reverse transcription, so sequencing captured expressed TCRB transcripts. Sequencing was performed with immunoSEQ multiplex PCR; in TCRdb, only in-frame clones are kept and a portion is missing. The sample carries roughly 310,000 clones, 11% recorded once. As concerns this clone: What it recognizes is unknown.

The origin of this receptor is a woman in her twenties or thirties in good health. V and J are TRBV4-2 and TRBJ1-5, with 11 nucleotides matching TRBD1. Sequencing input: naive CD4+ T cells from blood. The CDR3 is CASSQADRGRDQPQHF. The CDR3 DNA follows: TGTGCCAGCAGCCAAGCGGACAGGGGGCGCGATCAGCCCCAGCATTTT.